The 29 T cell receptor beta chains given below trace back to one sample, sequenced in a study of immune reconstitution after stem cell transplant in scleroderma. TCRdb independently ran MiXCR on the RT-PCR reads; one entry per CDR3 protein. Of a few thousand distinct CDR3 sequences listed, 6% to 7.5% are singletons. The sample was acquired before or after autologous hematopoietic stem cell transplantation (not recorded which). All receptors come from a male donor with systemic sclerosis.

The chain couples TRBV6-7 to TRBJ2-3; TRBD2 matches at 8 bases. TRBV6-7 is an ORF, and what it does is uncertain. The trim removed 2 bases at V and 7 bases at J, leaving 11 bases unmatched. The CDR3 has 16 residues. In nucleotides, the CDR3 is TGTGCCAGCAGTTACAAGCTACGGCTAGCGGGCAATACGCAGTATTTT. Translating it yields CASSYKLRLAGNTQYF.

By sample fraction, this clonotype is medium-sized. This chain joins TRBV5-1 and TRBJ2-1; 11 bases map to TRBD2. The V segment lost 5 bases and the J segment 5 bases; nucleotides outside the gene matches: 6. CDR1 and CDR2 from the germline V gene are SGHRS and YFSETQ. The CDR3 runs to 15 residues. The CDR3 reads CASRDLAGGNNEQFF. The CDR3 DNA reads as TGCGCCAGCAGGGACTTAGCGGGGGGGAACAATGAGCAGTTCTTC.

This clonotype is medium-sized (0.01 to 0.1%) by share. The chain uses TRBV20-1 and TRBJ2-3; TRBD2 agrees at 15 bases. The CDR3 runs to 16 residues. Germline values: CDR1 DFQATT, CDR2 SNEGSKA (reference sequence). The V gene end was trimmed by 2 bases and the J gene end by 5 bases; junction bases not matched to a gene: 5. CDR3 nucleotides: TGCAGTGCTAGAAGGACTAGCGGGGGGGCGGGAGATACGCAGTATTTT. This gives the protein CSARRTSGGAGDTQYF.

This clonotype was counted only a few times. This rearrangement joins TRBV20-1 to TRBJ2-3; D possibly uses TRBD1 or TRBD2 (5 bases each). The V gene's germline CDR1 is DFQATT and CDR2 SNEGSKA (reference sequence). This CDR3 has 14 residues. V was trimmed by 5 bases and J by 4 bases, leaving 16 bases between them. CDR3 sequence reads: CSAPGPVAADTQYF. CDR3 nucleotides: TGCAGTGCTCCGGGACCCGTCGCGGCAGATACGCAGTATTTT.

By its share, this clonotype is medium-sized (0.01 to 0.1%). The chain couples TRBV6-1 to TRBJ2-7; D is undetermined. There are 15 residues in the CDR3. The germline CDR1 and CDR2 sequences are MNHNS and SASEGT. Trimming left V 6 bases short and J 0 bases short, with 15 bases between. As DNA, the CDR3 is TGTGCCAGCAGCTGGTACGCCGGGCCCTCCTACGAGCAGTACTTC. It encodes CASSWYAGPSYEQYF.

This clonotype qualifies as medium-sized. The V and J genes are TRBV3-1 and TRBJ1-2; D is perhaps TRBD1 (5 bases). Trimming took 0 bases from V and 4 from J, leaving 12 bases between them. Per germline, CDR1 LGHDT and CDR2 YNNKEL (reference sequence). The CDR3 runs 15 residues. CDR3 region: CASSQESDIPYGYTF. DNA for the CDR3: TGTGCCAGCAGCCAAGAGTCGGACATACCCTATGGCTACACCTTC.

This chain links TRBV6-1 with TRBJ2-1, with 8 bases lining up with TRBD2. There are 15 residues in the CDR3. V trimming: 6 bases; J trimming: 10 bases; junction bases outside the gene matches: 14. From germline, CDR1 is MNHNS and CDR2 SASEGT. For the CDR3, the DNA is TGTGCCAGCAGGGCCCCCGGTAGCGGGGTCGCGGAGCAGTTCTTC. Its protein is CASRAPGSGVAEQFF.

This clonotype is classed as medium-sized (0.01 to 0.1%). This chain links TRBV20-1 with TRBJ2-3; D not certain. CDR1 DFQATT and CDR2 SNEGSKA come from the germline V gene (reference sequence). CDR3 length: 11 residues. V was trimmed by 4 bases and J by 5 bases, leaving 7 bases between them. In nucleotides, the CDR3 is TGCAGTGCTATGGACCGAGATACGCAGTATTTT. It specifies CSAMDRDTQYF.

The chain has TRBV5-1 and TRBJ2-1, with D possibly matching TRBD2 (5 bases). Germline values: CDR1 SGHRS, CDR2 YFSETQ. The CDR3 runs to 12 residues. V was trimmed by 2 bases and J by 9 bases, leaving 9 bases between them. The chain's CDR3 is CASSFGVGEQFF. CDR3 in DNA: TGCGCCAGCAGCTTCGGGGTCGGTGAGCAGTTCTTC. The whole variable domain, filled in from reference TRBV5-1 and TRBJ2-1, reads KAGVTQTPRYLIKTRGQQVTLSCSPISGHRSVSWYQQTPGQGLQFLFEYFSETQRNKGNFPGRFSGRQFSNSRSEMNVSTLELGDSALYLCASSFGVGEQFFGPGTRLTVL.

This clonotype qualifies as medium-sized. The V gene is TRBV25-1, the J gene TRBJ1-2, with 10 bases identical to TRBD1. The V segment lost 1 base and the J segment 8 bases; nucleotides outside the gene matches: 13. The CDR3 totals 17 residues. Germline CDR1 is MGHDK and CDR2 is SYGVNS. This CDR3 reads CASSESGTGDLVRGYTF. In nucleotides, the CDR3 is TGTGCCAGCAGTGAATCAGGGACAGGGGACCTTGTTCGAGGCTACACCTTC.

By its share, this clonotype is large. CDR3 residues: CASSLAQNTEAFF. The DNA for the CDR3 is TGTGCCAGCAGCTTGGCCCAAAACACTGAAGCTTTCTTT. This rearrangement joins TRBV5-5 to TRBJ1-1, with D unclear. The CDR3 totals 13 residues. The V gene lost 0 bases and the J gene lost 2 bases, with 5 bases spanning the gap. CDR1 is SGHKS, CDR2 YYEKEE, per germline (reference sequence).

In its sample, this clonotype ranks as medium-sized. The rearrangement joins TRBV2 to TRBJ2-2, with 8 bases matching TRBD2. Trimming cost V 7 bases and J 3 bases; bases outside gene matches: 4. The CDR3 covers 14 residues. In germline, CDR1 is SNHLY, CDR2 FYNNEI. The CDR3 here is CASTAGEYTGELFF. For the CDR3, the DNA is TGTGCCAGCACAGCGGGGGAGTACACCGGGGAGCTGTTTTTT. The variable domain in full, completed from reference TRBV2 and TRBJ2-2, reads EPEVTQTPSHQVTQMGQEVILRCVPISNHLYFYWYRQILGQKVEFLVSFYNNEISEKSEIFDDQFSVERPDGSNFTLKIRSTKLEDSAMYFCASTAGEYTGELFFGEGSRLTVL.

In its sample, this clonotype was seen a few times. The chain is built from TRBV29-1 and TRBJ2-3; perhaps TRBD1 as D (7 bases). The CDR3 contains 16 residues. The germline V gene has CDR1 SQVTM and CDR2 ANQGSEA. The DNA for the CDR3 is TGCACCGCGGGACTCGGACCGGGACAGTCTACAGATACGCAGTATTTT. It codes for CTAGLGPGQSTDTQYF.

Sample share makes this clonotype large. This chain uses TRBV24-1 with TRBJ1-1; D is possibly TRBD1 (5 bases). This CDR3 spans 14 amino acids. V gave up 10 bases and J gave up 1 base, with 15 bases separating them. Germline values: CDR1 KGHDR, CDR2 SFDVKD. CDR3 sequence (DNA): TGTGCCACAGACCCGGGACCTCCGAACACTGAAGCTTTCTTT. Translating gives CATDPGPPNTEAFF.

By sample share, this clonotype is large (0.1 to 1%). The V and J genes are TRBV2 and TRBJ2-4, with 8 bases fitting TRBD1. J was trimmed by 1 base and V by 3 bases; bases with no gene match: 11. The CDR3 extends over 18 amino acids. Germline loops: CDR1 SNHLY, CDR2 FYNNEI. As DNA, the CDR3 is TGTGCCAGCAGTGAGGATCAACAGGGGGAGACGGCCAAAAACATTCAGTACTTC. Encoded protein: CASSEDQQGETAKNIQYF. Looking up the rest from reference TRBV2 and TRBJ2-4 gives the full variable domain: EPEVTQTPSHQVTQMGQEVILRCVPISNHLYFYWYRQILGQKVEFLVSFYNNEISEKSEIFDDQFSVERPDGSNFTLKIRSTKLEDSAMYFCASSEDQQGETAKNIQYFGAGTRLSVL.

By sample fraction, this clonotype is medium-sized (0.01 to 0.1%). The chain carries TRBV6-1 and TRBJ1-1; D perhaps matches TRBD1 (5 bases). Germline lookup yields CDR1 MNHNS and CDR2 SASEGT. The V and J ends lost 6 bases and 2 bases respectively, with 16 bases between them. This CDR3 is 15 amino acids long. CDR3 residues: CASRLRGDDNTEAFF. Written as DNA, the CDR3 is TGTGCCAGCAGGCTTAGAGGGGATGACAACACTGAAGCTTTCTTT.

This clonotype is deemed medium-sized (0.01 to 0.1%). The chain uses TRBV5-1 and TRBJ1-4, with D hard to call. The CDR3 has 11 amino acids. The V end was cut by 5 bases, the J end by 8 bases, with 7 bases between. CDR1 and CDR2 (germline): SGHRS, YFSETQ. CDR3 loop: CASRLNEKLFF. The CDR3 DNA reads TGCGCCAGCAGACTAAACGAAAAACTGTTTTTT.

About this clonotype itself: A much larger clone sits a single nucleotide away, making a read error possible. The CDR3 does not end in the conserved phenylalanine or tryptophan, so this is likely a read error. V is TRBV10-3 and J is TRBJ2-7, with D maybe TRBD2 (5 bases). Germline CDR1 reads ENHRY; CDR2 reads SYGVKD. V was shortened by 6 bases and J by 0 bases, with 9 bases between the two germline ends. The length of the CDR3 is 13 residues. In nucleotides, the CDR3 is TGTGCCATCAGGGACTCGAGCTCCTACGAGCAGTACCTC. Its translation: CAIRDSSSYEQYL.

In DNA, the CDR3 is TGCAGTGCGGGGGGGGGCCGGGAGACCCAGTACTTC. Its protein product is CSAGGGRETQYF. The V call is TRBV20-1, the J call TRBJ2-5, with a possible D match to TRBD2 (7 bases). Germline V gene sequence: CDR1 DFQATT, CDR2 SNEGSKA (reference sequence). The CDR3 consists of 12 residues. The ends were cut back, 6 bases at V and 5 bases at J, with 13 bases in the middle.

This clonotype counts as large. The chain uses TRBV7-2 and TRBJ2-3; unclear D gene. The CDR3 sequence is 13 residues long. V lost 9 bases and J 2 bases, leaving 12 bases between the germline ends. Looked up from germline, CDR1 is SGHTA and CDR2 is FQGNSA. The CDR3 sequence: CASAGWPTDTQYF. The CDR3 DNA sequence: TGTGCCAGTGCCGGTTGGCCCACAGATACGCAGTATTTT.

In this sample, this clonotype turned up a few times. A much larger clone lies a single base off, so this may be a read error. The chain combines TRBV20-1 with TRBJ2-5; D unresolved. CDR1 and CDR2 from the germline V gene are DFQATT and SNEGSKA (reference sequence). The CDR3 runs to 14 residues. The CDR3 loop reads CSARDRPEQEAQYF. As DNA, the CDR3 is TGCAGTGCTAGAGATCGGCCGGAACAAGAGGCCCAGTACTTC.

This clonotype qualifies as medium-sized. This chain links TRBV20-1 with TRBJ2-1; no clear D gene. CDR1 DFQATT and CDR2 SNEGSKA come from the germline V gene (reference sequence). The ends were cut back, 5 bases at V and 0 bases at J, with 14 bases in the middle. The CDR3 has 15 amino acids. The CDR3 protein is CSALGRWRSYNEQFF. The CDR3 DNA is TGCAGTGCTCTGGGCCGCTGGCGCTCCTACAATGAGCAGTTCTTC.

In its sample, this clonotype is medium-sized. This chain links TRBV5-1 with TRBJ2-7, with 14 bases fitting TRBD2. Germline V gene data show CDR1 as SGHRS and CDR2 as YFSETQ. The CDR3 has 18 residues. The J segment lost 2 bases and the V segment lost 5 bases, leaving 12 bases of the junction unmatched. In DNA, the CDR3 is TGCGCCAGCAGTTTGACTAGCGGGGGGGCTCACGGGCCCTACGAGCAGTACTTC. This translates into CASSLTSGGAHGPYEQYF. Based on the CDR3 plus reference TRBV5-1 and TRBJ2-7, the full variable domain is KAGVTQTPRYLIKTRGQQVTLSCSPISGHRSVSWYQQTPGQGLQFLFEYFSETQRNKGNFPGRFSGRQFSNSRSEMNVSTLELGDSALYLCASSLTSGGAHGPYEQYFGPGTRLTVT.

This clonotype is deemed medium-sized. The rearrangement joins TRBV29-1 to TRBJ1-1, with D perhaps matching TRBD1 (6 bases). Trimming took off 7 bases at V and 1 base at J, with 16 bases between the two ends. CDR3 length: 14 amino acids. Per germline, CDR1 SQVTM and CDR2 ANQGSEA. The CDR3 bases are TGCAGCGCCAGCCGGACAGCCGAGAACACTGAAGCTTTCTTT. As protein: CSASRTAENTEAFF.

Note on this clonotype: Germline is not matched at one junction end, which may reflect a read error. The chain combines TRBV18 with TRBJ2-1, with D perhaps TRBD1 or TRBD2 (5 bases each). The CDR3 spans 16 residues. Germline V lookup: CDR1 KGHSH, CDR2 LQKENI. DNA of the CDR3: TGTGCCAGCCCACCACCGGCAGGGAGCTCCTACAATGAGCAGTTCTTC. Protein product: CASPPPAGSSYNEQFF.

In this sample, this clonotype is medium-sized. This sequence joins TRBV6-1 and TRBJ2-1; TRBD2 aligns across 16 bases. The CDR3 loop spans 15 amino acids. In germline, CDR1 is MNHNS, CDR2 SASEGT. Trimming removed 6 bases from V and 7 bases from J; junction bases left unmatched: 3. The CDR3 region is CASRGLAGGQNEQFF. The CDR3, as DNA: TGTGCCAGCAGGGGACTAGCGGGGGGGCAAAATGAGCAGTTCTTC.

This clonotype is medium-sized in the sample. The chain couples TRBV12-3 or TRBV12-4 to TRBJ2-2, with D perhaps matching TRBD2 (5 bases). V dropped 6 bases and J dropped 1 base, with 18 bases sitting between them. The CDR3 runs 17 residues. CDR3 amino acids: CASSFTLDGMNTGELFF. The CDR3 region has the DNA TGTGCCAGCAGCTTCACTCTAGACGGGATGAACACCGGGGAGCTGTTTTTT.

Sample share makes this clonotype medium-sized (0.01 to 0.1%). V and J are TRBV4-2 and TRBJ2-7; 11 bases line up with TRBD1. The CDR3 runs to 15 residues. V was clipped by 0 bases and J by 5 bases; unmatched bases: 3. Germline lookup yields CDR1 LGHNA and CDR2 YNFKEQ. CDR3: CASSQEDRGLNEQYF. CDR3 DNA sequence: TGTGCCAGCAGCCAAGAGGACAGGGGGCTTAACGAGCAGTACTTC.

Worth noting for this clonotype: This may arise from a read error, as a much more abundant clone is one base away. The chain joins TRBV5-1 to TRBJ1-2; D remains ambiguous. Germline-derived CDR1 and CDR2 are SGHRS and YFSETQ. The CDR3 runs to 14 residues. CDR3 residues: CASSLAGSSKGCTF. The CDR3 nucleotides read TGCGCCAGCAGCTTGGCTGGGTCAAGTAAAGGCTGCACCTTC.